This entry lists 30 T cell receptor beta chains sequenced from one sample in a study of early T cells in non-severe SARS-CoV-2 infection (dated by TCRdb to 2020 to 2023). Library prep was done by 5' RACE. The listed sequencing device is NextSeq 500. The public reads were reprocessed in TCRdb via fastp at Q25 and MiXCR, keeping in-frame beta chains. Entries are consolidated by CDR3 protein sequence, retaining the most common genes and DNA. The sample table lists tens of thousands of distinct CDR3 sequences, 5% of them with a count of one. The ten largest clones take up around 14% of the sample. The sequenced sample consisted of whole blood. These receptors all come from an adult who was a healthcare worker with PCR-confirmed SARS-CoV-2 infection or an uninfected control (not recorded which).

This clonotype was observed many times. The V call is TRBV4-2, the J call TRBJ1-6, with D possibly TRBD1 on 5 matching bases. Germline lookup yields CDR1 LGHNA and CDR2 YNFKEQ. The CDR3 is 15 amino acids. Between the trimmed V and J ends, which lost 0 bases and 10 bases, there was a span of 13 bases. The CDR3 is CASSQERQGHSPLHF. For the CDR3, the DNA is TGTGCCAGCAGCCAAGAACGGCAGGGCCACTCACCCCTCCACTTT.

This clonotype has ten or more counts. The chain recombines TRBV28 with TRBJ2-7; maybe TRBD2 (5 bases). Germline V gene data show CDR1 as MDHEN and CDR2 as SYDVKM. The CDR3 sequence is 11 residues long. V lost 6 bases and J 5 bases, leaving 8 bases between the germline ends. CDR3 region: CASREVHEQYF. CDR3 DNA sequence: TGTGCCAGCAGGGAGGTCCACGAGCAGTACTTC. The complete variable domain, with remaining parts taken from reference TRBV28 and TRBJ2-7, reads DVKVTQSSRYLVKRTGEKVFLECVQDMDHENMFWYRQDPGLGLRLIYFSYDVKMKEKGDIPEGYSVSREKKERFSLILESASTNQTSMYLCASREVHEQYFGPGTRLTVT.

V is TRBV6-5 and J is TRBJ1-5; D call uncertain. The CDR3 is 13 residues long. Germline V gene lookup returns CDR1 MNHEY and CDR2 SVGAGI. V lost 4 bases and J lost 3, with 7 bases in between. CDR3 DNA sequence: TGTGCCAGCAGTTCCGACCCCAATCAGCCCCAGCATTTT. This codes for CASSSDPNQPQHF.

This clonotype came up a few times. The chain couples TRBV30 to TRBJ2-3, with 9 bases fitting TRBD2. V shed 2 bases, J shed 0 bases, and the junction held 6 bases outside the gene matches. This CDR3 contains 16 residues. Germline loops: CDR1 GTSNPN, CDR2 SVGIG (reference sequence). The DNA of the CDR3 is TGTGCCTGGAGTCCGCCGACTAGCGGTAGCACAGATACGCAGTATTTT. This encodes CAWSPPTSGSTDTQYF.

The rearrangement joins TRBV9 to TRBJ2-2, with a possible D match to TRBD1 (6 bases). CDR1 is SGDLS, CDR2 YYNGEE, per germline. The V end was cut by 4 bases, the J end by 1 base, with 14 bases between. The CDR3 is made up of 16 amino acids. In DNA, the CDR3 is TGTGCCAGCAGCTTTCCTCTGACAGGGAACACCGGGGAGCTGTTTTTT. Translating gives CASSFPLTGNTGELFF.

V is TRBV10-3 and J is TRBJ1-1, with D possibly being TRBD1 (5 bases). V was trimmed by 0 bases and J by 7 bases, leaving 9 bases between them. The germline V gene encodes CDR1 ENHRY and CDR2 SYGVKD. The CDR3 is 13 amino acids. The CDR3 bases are TGTGCCATCAGTGAGTCGGCGCAGGGTGAAGCTTTCTTT. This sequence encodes CAISESAQGEAFF.

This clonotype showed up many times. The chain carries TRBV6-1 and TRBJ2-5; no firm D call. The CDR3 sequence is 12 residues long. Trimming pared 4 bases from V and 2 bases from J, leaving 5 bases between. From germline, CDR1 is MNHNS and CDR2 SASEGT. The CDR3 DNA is TGTGCCAGCAGTGGGGCACAAGAGACCCAGTACTTC. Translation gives CASSGAQETQYF.

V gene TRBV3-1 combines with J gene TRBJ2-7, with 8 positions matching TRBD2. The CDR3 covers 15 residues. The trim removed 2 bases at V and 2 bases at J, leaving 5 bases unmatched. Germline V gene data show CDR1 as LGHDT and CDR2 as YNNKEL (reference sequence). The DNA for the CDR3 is TGTGCCAGCAGCCAATTTTCCGGGGGGGCCTACGAGCAGTACTTC. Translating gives CASSQFSGGAYEQYF.

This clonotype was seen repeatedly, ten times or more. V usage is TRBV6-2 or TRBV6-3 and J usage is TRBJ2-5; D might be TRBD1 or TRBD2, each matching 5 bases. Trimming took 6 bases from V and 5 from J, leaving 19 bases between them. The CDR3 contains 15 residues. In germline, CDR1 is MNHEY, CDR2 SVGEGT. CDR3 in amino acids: CASSLVAGPGETQYF. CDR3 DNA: TGTGCCAGCAGCCTCGTTGCGGGTCCAGGGGAGACCCAGTACTTC.

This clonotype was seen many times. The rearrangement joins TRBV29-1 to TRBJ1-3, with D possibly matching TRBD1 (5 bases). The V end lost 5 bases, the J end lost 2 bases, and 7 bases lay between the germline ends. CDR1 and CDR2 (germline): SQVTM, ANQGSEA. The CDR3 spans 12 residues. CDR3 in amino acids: CSVQGTGNTIYF. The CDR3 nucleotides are TGCAGCGTTCAGGGAACTGGAAACACCATATATTTT.

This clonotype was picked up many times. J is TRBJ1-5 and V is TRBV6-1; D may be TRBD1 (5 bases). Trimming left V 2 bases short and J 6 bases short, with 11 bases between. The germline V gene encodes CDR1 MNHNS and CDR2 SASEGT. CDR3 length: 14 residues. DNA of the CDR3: TGTGCCAGCAGTGAATCGTGGGGCGGTCAGCCCCAGCATTTT. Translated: CASSESWGGQPQHF.

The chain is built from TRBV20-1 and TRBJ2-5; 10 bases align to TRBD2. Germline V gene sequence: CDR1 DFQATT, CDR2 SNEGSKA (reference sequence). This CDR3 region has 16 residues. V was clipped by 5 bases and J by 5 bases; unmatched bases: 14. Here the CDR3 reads CSARRLAGLRGETQYF. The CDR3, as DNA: TGCAGTGCTCGCCGACTAGCGGGTCTAAGAGGGGAGACCCAGTACTTC.

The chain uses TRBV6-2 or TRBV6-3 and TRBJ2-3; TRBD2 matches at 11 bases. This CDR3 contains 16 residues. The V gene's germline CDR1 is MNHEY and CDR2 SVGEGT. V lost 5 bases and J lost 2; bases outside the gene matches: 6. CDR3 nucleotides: TGTGCCAGCAGTCAGGGACTAGCGGCGTACACAGATACGCAGTATTTT. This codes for CASSQGLAAYTDTQYF.

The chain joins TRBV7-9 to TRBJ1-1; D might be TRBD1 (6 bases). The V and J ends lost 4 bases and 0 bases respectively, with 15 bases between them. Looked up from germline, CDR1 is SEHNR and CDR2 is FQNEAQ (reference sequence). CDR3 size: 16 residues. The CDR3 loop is CASSSPGGEMNTEAFF. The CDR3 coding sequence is TGTGCCAGCAGCTCCCCCGGGGGCGAAATGAACACTGAAGCTTTCTTT. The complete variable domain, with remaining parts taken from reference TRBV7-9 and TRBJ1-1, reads DTGVSQNPRHKITKRGQNVTFRCDPISEHNRLYWYRQTLGQGPEFLTYFQNEAQLEKSRLLSDRFSAERPKGSFSTLEIQRTEQGDSAMYLCASSSPGGEMNTEAFFGQGTRLTVV.

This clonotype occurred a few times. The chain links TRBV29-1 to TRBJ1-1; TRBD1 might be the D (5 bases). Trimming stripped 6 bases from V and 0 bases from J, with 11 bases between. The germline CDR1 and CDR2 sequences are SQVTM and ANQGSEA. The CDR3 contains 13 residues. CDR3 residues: CSVSGTMNTEAFF. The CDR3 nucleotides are TGCAGCGTAAGTGGGACCATGAACACTGAAGCTTTCTTT.

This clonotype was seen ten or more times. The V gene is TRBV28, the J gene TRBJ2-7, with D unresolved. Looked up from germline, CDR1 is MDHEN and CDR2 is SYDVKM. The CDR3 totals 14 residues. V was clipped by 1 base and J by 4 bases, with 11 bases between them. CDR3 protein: CASSLSGLGYEQYF. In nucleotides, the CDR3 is TGTGCCAGCAGTTTATCGGGCTTAGGGTACGAGCAGTACTTC.

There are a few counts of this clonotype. The DNA of the CDR3 is TGTGCCAGCAGCTCCAATCAGGGAAAACTCTATGGCTACACCTTC. Its translation: CASSSNQGKLYGYTF. The V and J genes are TRBV7-9 and TRBJ1-2, with D possibly being TRBD1 (5 bases). The CDR3 sequence is 15 residues long. The germline gives CDR1 SEHNR, CDR2 FQNEAQ (reference sequence). Trimming cost V 4 bases and J 4 bases, with 16 bases left between them.

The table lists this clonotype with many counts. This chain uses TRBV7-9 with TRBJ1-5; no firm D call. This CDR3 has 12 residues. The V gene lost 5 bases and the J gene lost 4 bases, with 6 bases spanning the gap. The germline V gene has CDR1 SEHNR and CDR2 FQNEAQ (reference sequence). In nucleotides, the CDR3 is TGTGCCAGCAGCGTCGAAAATCAGCCCCAGCATTTT. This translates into CASSVENQPQHF.

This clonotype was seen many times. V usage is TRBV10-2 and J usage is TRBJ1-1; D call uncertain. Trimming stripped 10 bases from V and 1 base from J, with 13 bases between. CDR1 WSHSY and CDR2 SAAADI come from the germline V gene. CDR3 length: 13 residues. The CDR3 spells CAILESGNTEAFF. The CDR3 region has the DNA TGCGCCATCCTTGAATCGGGGAACACTGAAGCTTTCTTT.

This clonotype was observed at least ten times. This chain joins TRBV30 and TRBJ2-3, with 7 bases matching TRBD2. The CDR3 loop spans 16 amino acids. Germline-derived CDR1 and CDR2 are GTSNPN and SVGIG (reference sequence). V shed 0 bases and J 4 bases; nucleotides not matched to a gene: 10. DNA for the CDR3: TGTGCCTGGAGTGTAGTAGCGGGTATCGGAGCAGATACGCAGTATTTT. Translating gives CAWSVVAGIGADTQYF.

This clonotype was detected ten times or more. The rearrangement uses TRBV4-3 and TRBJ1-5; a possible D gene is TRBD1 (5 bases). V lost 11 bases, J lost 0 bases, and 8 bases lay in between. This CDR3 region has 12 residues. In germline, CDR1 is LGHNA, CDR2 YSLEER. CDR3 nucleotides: TGCGCCGGGGCTGATAGCAATCAGCCCCAGCATTTT. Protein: CAGADSNQPQHF.

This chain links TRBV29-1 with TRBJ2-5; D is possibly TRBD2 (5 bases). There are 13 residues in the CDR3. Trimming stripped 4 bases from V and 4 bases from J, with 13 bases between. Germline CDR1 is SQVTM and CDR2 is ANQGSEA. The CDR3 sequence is CSVAQSGRETQYF. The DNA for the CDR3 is TGCAGCGTTGCCCAGTCGGGAAGAGAGACCCAGTACTTC.

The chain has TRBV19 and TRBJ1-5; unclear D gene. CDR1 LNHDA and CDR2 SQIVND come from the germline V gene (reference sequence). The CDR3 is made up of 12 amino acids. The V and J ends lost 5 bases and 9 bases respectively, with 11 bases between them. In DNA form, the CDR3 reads TGTGCCAGTAGTCCCCATCTCATGCCCCAGCATTTT. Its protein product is CASSPHLMPQHF.

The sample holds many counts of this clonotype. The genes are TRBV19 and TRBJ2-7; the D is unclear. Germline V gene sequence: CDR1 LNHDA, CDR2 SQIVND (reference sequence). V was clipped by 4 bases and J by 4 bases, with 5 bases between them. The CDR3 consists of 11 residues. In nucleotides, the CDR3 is TGTGCCAGTAGTACCCAATACGAGCAGTACTTC. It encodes CASSTQYEQYF.

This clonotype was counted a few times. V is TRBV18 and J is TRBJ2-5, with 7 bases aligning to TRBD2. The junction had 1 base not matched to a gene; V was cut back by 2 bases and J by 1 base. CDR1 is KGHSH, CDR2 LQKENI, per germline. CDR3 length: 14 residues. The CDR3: CASSPGLGQETQYF. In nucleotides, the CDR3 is TGTGCCAGCTCACCAGGACTAGGCCAAGAGACCCAGTACTTC.

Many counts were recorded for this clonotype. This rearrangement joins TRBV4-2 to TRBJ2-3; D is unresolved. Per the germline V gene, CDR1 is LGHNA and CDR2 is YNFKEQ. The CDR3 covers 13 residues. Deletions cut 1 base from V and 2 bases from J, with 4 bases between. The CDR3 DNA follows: TGTGCCAGCAGCCAAGGGACCACAGATACGCAGTATTTT. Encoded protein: CASSQGTTDTQYF.

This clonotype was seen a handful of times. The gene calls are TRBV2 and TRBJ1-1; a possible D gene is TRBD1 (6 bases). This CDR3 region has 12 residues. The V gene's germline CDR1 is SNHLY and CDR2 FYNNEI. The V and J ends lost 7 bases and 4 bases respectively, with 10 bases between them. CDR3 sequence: CASKKTGTEAFF. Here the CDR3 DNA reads TGTGCCAGCAAGAAGACAGGCACTGAAGCTTTCTTT.

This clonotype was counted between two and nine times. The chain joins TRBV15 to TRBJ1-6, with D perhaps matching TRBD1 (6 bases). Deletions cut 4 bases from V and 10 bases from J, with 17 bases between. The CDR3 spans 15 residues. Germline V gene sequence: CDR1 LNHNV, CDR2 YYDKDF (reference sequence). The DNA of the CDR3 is TGTGCCACCAGCAAACGGGACACCACGTTCTCACCCCTCCACTTT. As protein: CATSKRDTTFSPLHF.

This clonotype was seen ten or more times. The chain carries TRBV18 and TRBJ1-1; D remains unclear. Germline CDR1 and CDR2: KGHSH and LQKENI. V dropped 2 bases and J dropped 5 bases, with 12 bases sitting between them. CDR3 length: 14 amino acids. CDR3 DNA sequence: TGTGCCAGCTCACCATCAGGACGCTTTACTGAAGCTTTCTTT. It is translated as CASSPSGRFTEAFF.

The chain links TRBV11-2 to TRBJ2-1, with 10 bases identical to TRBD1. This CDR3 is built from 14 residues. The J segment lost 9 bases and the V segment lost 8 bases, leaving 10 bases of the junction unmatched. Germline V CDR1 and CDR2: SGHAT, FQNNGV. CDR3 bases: TGTGCCAGCGCGTGGGACAGGGGCGGTACTGAGCAGTTCTTC. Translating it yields CASAWDRGGTEQFF.